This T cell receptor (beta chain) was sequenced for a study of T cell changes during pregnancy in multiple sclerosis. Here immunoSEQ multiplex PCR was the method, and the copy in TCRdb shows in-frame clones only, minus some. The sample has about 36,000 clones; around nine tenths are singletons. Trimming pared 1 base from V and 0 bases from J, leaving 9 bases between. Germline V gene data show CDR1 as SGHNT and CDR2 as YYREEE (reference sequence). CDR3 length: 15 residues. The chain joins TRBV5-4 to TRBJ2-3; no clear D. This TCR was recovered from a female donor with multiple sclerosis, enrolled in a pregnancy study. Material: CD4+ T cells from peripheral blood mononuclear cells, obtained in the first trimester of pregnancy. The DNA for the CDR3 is TGTGCCAGCAGCTTGAGTGCGTCTAGCACAGATACGCAGTATTTT. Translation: CASSLSASSTDTQYF.